The 18 T cell receptor beta chains below were found in one sample sequenced in a study of cytomegalovirus exposure and HLA in healthy donors. The PCR used 60 Vbeta and 13 Jbeta primers. This table comes from immunoSEQ multiplex PCR, and its TCRdb copy is limited to in-frame clones, with some not included. The data show 120,000 or so clones, under 85% seen once. Sequences were obtained from PBMCs. These receptors all come from a young man in good health and CMV-seropositive.

V and J are TRBV2 and TRBJ1-4; 7 bases align to TRBD1. V shed 11 bases and J 0 bases; nucleotides not matched to a gene: 6. The CDR3 sequence is 14 residues long. From germline, CDR1 is SNHLY and CDR2 FYNNEI. This chain's CDR3 is CAAGQLATNEKLFF. The CDR3 DNA is TGTGCCGCGGGACAGCTTGCAACTAATGAAAAACTGTTTTTT.

This chain joins TRBV4-2 and TRBJ1-1; D call uncertain. Germline CDR1 and CDR2: LGHNA and YNFKEQ. The CDR3 covers 14 residues. V dropped 1 base and J dropped 3 bases, with 9 bases sitting between them. The CDR3 DNA reads as TGTGCCAGCAGCCAAGGGGCCGGGGACACTGAAGCTTTCTTT. Amino acid sequence: CASSQGAGDTEAFF.

This chain joins TRBV7-9 and TRBJ2-1; a weak D match, TRBD2 (5 bases). This CDR3 region has 12 residues. The V gene lost 5 bases and the J gene lost 8 bases, with 10 bases spanning the gap. CDR1 SEHNR and CDR2 FQNEAQ come from the germline V gene (reference sequence). The CDR3 sequence: CASSHLAYEQFF. The CDR3, as DNA: TGTGCCAGCAGCCATCTAGCATATGAGCAGTTCTTC.

The chain couples TRBV29-1 to TRBJ2-5; D unresolved. The CDR3 has 11 residues. Germline CDR1 is SQVTM and CDR2 is ANQGSEA. V was clipped by 4 bases and J by 2 bases, with 5 bases between them. Written as DNA, the CDR3 is TGCAGCGTTGTCGAGCAAGAGACCCAGTACTTC. Amino acid sequence: CSVVEQETQYF.

The chain carries TRBV6-5 and TRBJ1-4; D is ambiguous. CDR1 is MNHEY, CDR2 SVGAGI, per germline. V gave up 7 bases and J gave up 12 bases, with 12 bases separating them. The CDR3 extends over 11 amino acids. In DNA form, the CDR3 reads TGTGCCAGCACGTCGGGGTCTCAACTGTTTTTT. Protein: CASTSGSQLFF.

J is TRBJ2-7 and V is TRBV7-9, with D perhaps TRBD2 (6 bases). The CDR3 runs to 13 residues. Trimming removed 5 bases from V and 2 bases from J, with 10 bases in between. Germline loops: CDR1 SEHNR, CDR2 FQNEAQ (reference sequence). The CDR3 protein is CASSRGSTYEQYF. In nucleotides, the CDR3 is TGTGCCAGCAGCCGGGGGTCGACCTACGAGCAGTACTTC.

Here the CDR3 reads CASSPRLVRYEQYF. CDR3 nucleotide sequence: TGTGCCAGCAGCCCAAGACTAGTTCGCTACGAGCAGTACTTC. V and J are TRBV14 and TRBJ2-7, with D tentatively TRBD2 (6 bases). The V end was cut by 4 bases, the J end by 3 bases, with 13 bases between. The CDR3 covers 14 residues. Germline V gives CDR1 SGHDN, CDR2 FVKESK.

This clone appeared a single time. V is TRBV28 and J is TRBJ2-5, with 13 bases identical to TRBD2. Unmatched junction bases numbered 3, after V lost 5 bases and J lost 0 bases. Per the germline V gene, CDR1 is MDHEN and CDR2 is SYDVKM. CDR3 size: 16 residues. The CDR3, as DNA: TGTGCCAGCAGTCAACTAGCGGGGGGGTACCAAGAGACCCAGTACTTC. Amino acids: CASSQLAGGYQETQYF.

The chain recombines TRBV19 with TRBJ1-1; the match to TRBD1 covers 9 bases. The CDR3 covers 16 residues. CDR1 and CDR2 from the germline V gene are LNHDA and SQIVND (reference sequence). After removal of 5 bases from V and 2 bases from J, the junction contained 9 bases not matched to a gene. The CDR3 bases are TGTGCCAGTAGTGGGGGACAGGGAGGGGAAAACACTGAAGCTTTCTTT. Translated: CASSGGQGGENTEAFF.

About this clone: An end of the junction does not agree with germline; a read error may underlie this. V usage is TRBV7-9 and J usage is TRBJ1-1; possible D gene TRBD1, 5 bases. Germline loops: CDR1 SEHNR, CDR2 FQNEAQ (reference sequence). The CDR3 loop spans 15 amino acids. The CDR3: CSSSVRAGGNTEAFF. In nucleotides, the CDR3 is TGTTCCAGCTCTGTACGGGCGGGGGGGAACACTGAAGCTTTCTTT. The full variable domain, with the rest looked up from reference TRBV7-9 and TRBJ1-1, is DTGVSQNPRHKITKRGQNVTFRCDPISEHNRLYWYRQTLGQGPEFLTYFQNEAQLEKSRLLSDRFSAERPKGSFSTLEIQRTEQGDSAMYLCSSSVRAGGNTEAFFGQGTRLTVV.

This clone was detected only a few times. The chain recombines TRBV7-9 with TRBJ1-2, with 10 bases fitting TRBD1. The CDR3 extends over 14 amino acids. Germline CDR1 SEHNR, CDR2 FQNEAQ (reference sequence). After removal of 5 bases from V and 8 bases from J, the junction contained 8 bases not matched to a gene. For the CDR3, the DNA is TGTGCCAGCAGCCCTCGACAGGGGGCGAAAGGCTACACCTTC. Protein product: CASSPRQGAKGYTF.

This clone was seen a few times. The rearrangement uses TRBV30 and TRBJ1-2; a weak D match, TRBD1 (6 bases). CDR3 length equals 14 residues. The germline V and J ends were trimmed by 5 bases and 4 bases, with 17 bases remaining between them. Germline V lookup: CDR1 GTSNPN, CDR2 SVGIG (reference sequence). The CDR3 spells CAWVKRGSVYGYTF. In DNA form, the CDR3 reads TGTGCCTGGGTGAAGAGGGGGTCGGTCTATGGCTACACCTTC.

The genes are TRBV5-1 and TRBJ1-5; the match to TRBD1 covers 7 bases. CDR1 SGHRS and CDR2 YFSETQ come from the germline V gene. CDR3 length equals 15 residues. Unmatched junction bases numbered 3, after V lost 3 bases and J lost 0 bases. The CDR3 DNA follows: TGCGCCAGCAGCTGGACAGGAGATAGCAATCAGCCCCAGCATTTT. As protein: CASSWTGDSNQPQHF.

J is TRBJ2-7 and V is TRBV9; 7 bases match TRBD1. Germline lookup yields CDR1 SGDLS and CDR2 YYNGEE. This CDR3 region has 14 residues. Unmatched junction bases numbered 4, after V lost 2 bases and J lost 2 bases. The CDR3 here is CASSVDRDPYEQYF. In nucleotides, the CDR3 is TGTGCCAGCAGCGTCGACAGGGACCCCTACGAGCAGTACTTC.

The chain couples TRBV30 to TRBJ1-1; maybe TRBD1 (5 bases). V lost 1 base, J lost 7 bases, and 10 bases lay in between. Germline CDR1 and CDR2: GTSNPN and SVGIG (reference sequence). The CDR3 runs to 12 residues. CDR3 bases: TGTGCCTGGAGTGGGCAGGGCGGTGAAGCTTTCTTT. Translation: CAWSGQGGEAFF.

The CDR3 sequence is CASSWDRSYEQYF. Here the CDR3 DNA reads TGTGCCAGCAGTTGGGACAGGTCCTACGAGCAGTACTTC. V is TRBV28 and J is TRBJ2-7, with 8 nucleotides matching TRBD1. V shed 4 bases, J shed 1 base, and the junction held 0 bases outside the gene matches. CDR1 and CDR2 (germline): MDHEN, SYDVKM. The CDR3 sequence is 13 residues long.

The chain employs TRBV30 and TRBJ1-2, with D hard to call. This CDR3 is 13 amino acids long. Trimming took off 1 base at V and 1 base at J, with 7 bases between the two ends. The germline V gene has CDR1 GTSNPN and CDR2 SVGIG (reference sequence). DNA for the CDR3: TGTGCCTGGAGTGAGGAGTTTAACTATGGCTACACCTTC. This codes for CAWSEEFNYGYTF.

This chain uses TRBV11-2 with TRBJ2-1; 10 nucleotides align to TRBD2. The V and J ends lost 6 bases and 12 bases, in that order; junction bases with no gene match: 11. CDR1 is SGHAT, CDR2 FQNNGV, per germline. The CDR3 runs to 14 residues. CDR3 residues: CASRLAGVLPGQFF. In DNA form, the CDR3 reads TGTGCCAGCAGGCTAGCGGGAGTTCTCCCGGGGCAGTTCTTC.